What follows are 13 T cell receptor beta chains derived from one specimen sequenced in a study of CD4+ T cells in melanoma (dated by TCRdb to between 2021 and 2023). The library was made by the immunoSEQ multiplex PCR assay. What TCRdb holds here is the immuneACCESS table cut down to in-frame rearrangements. Part of the clones is not present; checked against another copy, under half of the missing clones reflect an unresolved V gene, and the others are unexplained. Counted in this sample were around 130,000 clones; around nine tenths of them appeared once. Of the sample, 1.5% is held by the ten largest clones. Source of these receptors: a human donor with melanoma.

V usage is TRBV27 and J usage is TRBJ2-2; tentative D call: TRBD2 (5 bases). Between the trimmed V and J ends, which lost 1 base and 8 bases, there was a span of 17 bases. The germline gives CDR1 MNHEY, CDR2 SMNVEV (reference sequence). This CDR3 contains 16 residues. CDR3 bases: TGTGCCAGCAGTTTATTAGCGAGGCTGATCTTGGGGGAGCTGTTTTTT. It translates to CASSLLARLILGELFF.

The chain joins TRBV13 to TRBJ2-3; D is undetermined. The germline gives CDR1 PRHDT, CDR2 FYEKMQ (reference sequence). Trimming left V 1 base short and J 4 bases short, with 15 bases between. This CDR3 has 16 amino acids. The CDR3 loop is CASSLVAGLSADTQYF. In nucleotides, the CDR3 is TGTGCCAGCAGCTTAGTGGCCGGCCTGAGCGCAGATACGCAGTATTTT.

The chain joins TRBV23-1 to TRBJ2-7, with a tentative D call TRBD1 (6 bases). TRBV23-1 has ORF status, its function being uncertain. The CDR3 extends over 16 amino acids. Trimming pared 4 bases from V and 6 bases from J, leaving 22 bases between. Here the CDR3 DNA reads TGCGCCAGCAGTCCTCCCGCGGCCAGGGGCCCTTGCGAGCAGTACTTC. This encodes CASSPPAARGPCEQYF.

The sample holds one count of this clone. The chain combines TRBV18 with TRBJ2-7; D possibly uses TRBD1 or TRBD2 (5 bases each). Trimming shortened V by 6 bases and J by 3 bases, and 18 bases separated the two germline ends. The CDR3 covers 15 residues. CDR1 is KGHSH, CDR2 LQKENI, per germline. The CDR3 protein is CASSPGTIDYYEQYF. The CDR3 DNA reads TGTGCCAGCTCCCCCGGGACCATCGACTACTACGAGCAGTACTTC.

A single count supports this clone. The rearrangement links TRBV10-3 to TRBJ1-1; TRBD1 matches at 8 bases. CDR3 size: 14 residues. With 6 bases clipped from V and 4 bases from J, the junction kept 7 bases outside the gene matches. The germline V gene encodes CDR1 ENHRY and CDR2 SYGVKD. DNA of the CDR3: TGTGCCATCAGCGGGGACAGGACAGTCACTGAAGCTTTCTTT. Residues: CAISGDRTVTEAFF.

The rearrangement links TRBV5-4 to TRBJ1-6; D is unclear. Per the germline V gene, CDR1 is SGHNT and CDR2 is YYREEE (reference sequence). There are 15 residues in the CDR3. V lost 4 bases and J 0 bases, leaving 8 bases between the germline ends. The CDR3 DNA reads as TGTGCCAGCAGCCCGCGAGGCTCCTATAATTCACCCCTCCACTTT. Protein sequence: CASSPRGSYNSPLHF.

The chain has TRBV27 and TRBJ2-5; 9 positions agree with TRBD2. Near its end, the DNA agrees better with TRBJ2-7, so the J call may be wrong. The CDR3 runs 15 residues. Germline CDR1 MNHEY, CDR2 SMNVEV (reference sequence). CDR3 in DNA: TGTGCCAGCAGCTACTCTAGCGGGACAACCTACGAGCAGTACTTC. Protein product: CASSYSSGTTYEQYF.

V is TRBV2 and J is TRBJ2-5, with 11 bases that match TRBD2. Germline loops: CDR1 SNHLY, CDR2 FYNNEI. The V segment lost 4 bases and the J segment 4 bases; nucleotides outside the gene matches: 2. The CDR3 contains 14 residues. The CDR3 sequence: CASSGLAGLETQYF. In nucleotides, the CDR3 is TGTGCCAGCAGTGGACTAGCGGGGCTAGAGACCCAGTACTTC.

The gene calls are TRBV19 and TRBJ2-1; TRBD2 is a possible D gene (6 bases). Deletions cut 5 bases from V and 2 bases from J, with 10 bases between. Germline-derived CDR1 and CDR2 are LNHDA and SQIVND (reference sequence). This CDR3 has 14 residues. For the CDR3, the DNA is TGTGCCAGTAGTTACGGGGGACCCTACAATGAGCAGTTCTTC. This encodes CASSYGGPYNEQFF.

The gene calls are TRBV5-1 and TRBJ1-2; 9 nucleotides line up with TRBD1. The CDR3 is made up of 17 amino acids. Germline trimming cut 0 bases from V and 9 bases from J; bases unmatched to any gene: 15. Germline assignment: CDR1 SGHRS and CDR2 YFSETQ. The CDR3 DNA reads as TGCGCCAGCAGCTTGGGCCAACGTCCCGGGACAGGGAGCAGCTACACCTTC. Encoded protein: CASSLGQRPGTGSSYTF. Using reference TRBV5-1 and TRBJ1-2 for the parts outside the CDR3, the full variable domain is KAGVTQTPRYLIKTRGQQVTLSCSPISGHRSVSWYQQTPGQGLQFLFEYFSETQRNKGNFPGRFSGRQFSNSRSEMNVSTLELGDSALYLCASSLGQRPGTGSSYTFGSGTRLTVV.

The chain has TRBV12-2 and TRBJ2-7. TRBV12-2 is a listed pseudogene. The CDR3 is 15 amino acids. This CDR3 reads CASRLTKAHSYEQYF. The CDR3 DNA is TGTGCAAGTCGGCTAACCAAGGCCCACTCCTACGAGCAGTACTTC.

J is TRBJ1-1 and V is TRBV29-1; no reliable D call. CDR3 length: 13 residues. Germline-derived CDR1 and CDR2 are SQVTM and ANQGSEA. The V end lost 4 bases, the J end lost 7 bases, and 16 bases lay between the germline ends. The CDR3 bases are TGCAGCGTTGCGCGGCCCACCGGGAGTGAAGCTTTCTTT. Its protein is CSVARPTGSEAFF.

This chain uses TRBV6-1 with TRBJ1-1, with D perhaps matching TRBD1 (5 bases). This CDR3 spans 16 amino acids. Germline V gene sequence: CDR1 MNHNS, CDR2 SASEGT. The V end was cut by 4 bases, the J end by 1 base, with 16 bases between. The CDR3 nucleotides are TGTGCCAGCAGTGCATCAGTCGGGGGAACGAACACTGAAGCTTTCTTT. Translated: CASSASVGGTNTEAFF.